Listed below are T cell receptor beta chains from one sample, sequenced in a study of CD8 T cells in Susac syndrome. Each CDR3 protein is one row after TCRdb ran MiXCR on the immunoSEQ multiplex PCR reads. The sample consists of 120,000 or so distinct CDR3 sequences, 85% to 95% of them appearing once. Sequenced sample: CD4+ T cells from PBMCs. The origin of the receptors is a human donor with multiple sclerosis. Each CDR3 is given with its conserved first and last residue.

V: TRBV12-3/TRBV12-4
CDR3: CASSPQSTQEGAFF

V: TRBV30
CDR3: CAWTLTENQPQHF

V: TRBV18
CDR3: CASSPPSGLGNTIYF

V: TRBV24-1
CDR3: CATSDPRSSYEQYF

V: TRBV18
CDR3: CASSQQQTGGTYNEQFF

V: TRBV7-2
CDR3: CASSPGPISGNTIYF

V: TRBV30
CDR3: CAWASRQNNYGYTF

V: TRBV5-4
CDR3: CASSYGQGFSGANVLTF

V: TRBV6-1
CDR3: CASTPGGTDTQYF

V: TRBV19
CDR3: CASSIETGSEQYF

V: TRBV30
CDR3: CAWRLGTGLYEQYF

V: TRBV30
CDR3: CAWSVHRGGGLSPLHF

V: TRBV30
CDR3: CAWSVQGDEKLFF

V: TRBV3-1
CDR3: CASSPGTGVSYSGNTIYF

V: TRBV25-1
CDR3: CASSYRADNEKLFF

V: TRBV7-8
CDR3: CASSLTRGPNEKLFF

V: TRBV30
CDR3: CAWSLLRETQYF

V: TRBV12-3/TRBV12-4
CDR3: CAIDRTGNTIYF

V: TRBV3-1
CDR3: CASSHQRGGYTF

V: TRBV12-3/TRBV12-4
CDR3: CASSMDRPTDTQYF

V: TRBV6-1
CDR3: CASSPLSGIRSNQPQHF

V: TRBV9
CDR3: CASSTGGSQETQYF

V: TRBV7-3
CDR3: CASSLTAGELFF

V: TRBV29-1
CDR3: CSVGGSEGYTF

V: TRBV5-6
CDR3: CASSSLNTDTQYF

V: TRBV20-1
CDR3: CSAEGLATSQETQYF

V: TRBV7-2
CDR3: CASTRAGGPDTQYF